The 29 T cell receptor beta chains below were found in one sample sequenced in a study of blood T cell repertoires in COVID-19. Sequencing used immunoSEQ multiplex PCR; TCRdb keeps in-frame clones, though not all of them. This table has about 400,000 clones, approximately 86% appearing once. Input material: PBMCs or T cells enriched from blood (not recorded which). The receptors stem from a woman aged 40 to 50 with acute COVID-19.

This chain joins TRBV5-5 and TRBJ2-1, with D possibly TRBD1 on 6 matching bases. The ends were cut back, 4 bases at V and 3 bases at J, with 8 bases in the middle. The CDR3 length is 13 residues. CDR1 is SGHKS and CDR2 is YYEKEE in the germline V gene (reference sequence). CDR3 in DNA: TGTGCCAGCAGCAAGGACAGCTACAATGAGCAGTTCTTC. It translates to CASSKDSYNEQFF.

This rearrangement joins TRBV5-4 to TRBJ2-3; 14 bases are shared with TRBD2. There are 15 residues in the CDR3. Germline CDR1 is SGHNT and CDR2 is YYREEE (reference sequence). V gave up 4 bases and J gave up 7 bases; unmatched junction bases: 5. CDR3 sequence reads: CASSLGTSGGYTQYF. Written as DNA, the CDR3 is TGTGCCAGCAGCCTTGGGACTAGCGGGGGTTATACGCAGTATTTT.

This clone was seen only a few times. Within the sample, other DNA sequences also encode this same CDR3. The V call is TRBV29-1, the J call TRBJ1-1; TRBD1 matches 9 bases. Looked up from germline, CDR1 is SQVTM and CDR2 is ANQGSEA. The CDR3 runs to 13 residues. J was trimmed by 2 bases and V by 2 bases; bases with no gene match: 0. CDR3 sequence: CSVETGGNTEAFF. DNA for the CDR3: TGCAGCGTTGAAACAGGGGGCAACACTGAAGCTTTCTTT.

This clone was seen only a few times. The CDR3 loop reads CASSEGTPLEAFF. The CDR3 bases are TGTGCCAGCAGTGAAGGGACACCTCTTGAAGCTTTCTTT. This rearrangement joins TRBV2 to TRBJ1-1, with D perhaps matching TRBD1 (5 bases). Trimming left V 1 base short and J 7 bases short, with 10 bases between. The germline CDR1 and CDR2 sequences are SNHLY and FYNNEI. The CDR3 consists of 13 residues.

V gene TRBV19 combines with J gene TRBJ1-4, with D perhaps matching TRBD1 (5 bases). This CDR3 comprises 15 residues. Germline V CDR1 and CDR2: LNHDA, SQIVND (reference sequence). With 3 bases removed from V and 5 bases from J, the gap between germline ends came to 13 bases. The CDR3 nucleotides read TGTGCCAGTAGTATTGGAGGGACGACAAATGAAAAACTGTTTTTT. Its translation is CASSIGGTTNEKLFF.

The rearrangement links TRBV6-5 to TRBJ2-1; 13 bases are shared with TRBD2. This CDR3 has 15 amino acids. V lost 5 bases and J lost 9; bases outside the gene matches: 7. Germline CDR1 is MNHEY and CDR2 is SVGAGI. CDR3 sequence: CASSLLAGGRSEQFF. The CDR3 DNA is TGTGCCAGCAGTCTACTAGCGGGGGGGAGGAGTGAGCAGTTCTTC.

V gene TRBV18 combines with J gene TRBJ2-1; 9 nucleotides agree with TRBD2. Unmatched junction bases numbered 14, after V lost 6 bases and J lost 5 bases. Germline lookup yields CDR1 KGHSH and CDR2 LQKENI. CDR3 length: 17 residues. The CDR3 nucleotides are TGTGCCAGCTCGGCCCGACTAGCGGAACTCCCCCACAATGAGCAGTTCTTC. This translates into CASSARLAELPHNEQFF. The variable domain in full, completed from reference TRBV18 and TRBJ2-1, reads NAGVMQNPRHLVRRRGQEARLRCSPMKGHSHVYWYRQLPEEGLKFMVYLQKENIIDESGMPKERFSAEFPKEGPSILRIQQVVRGDSAAYFCASSARLAELPHNEQFFGPGTRLTVL.

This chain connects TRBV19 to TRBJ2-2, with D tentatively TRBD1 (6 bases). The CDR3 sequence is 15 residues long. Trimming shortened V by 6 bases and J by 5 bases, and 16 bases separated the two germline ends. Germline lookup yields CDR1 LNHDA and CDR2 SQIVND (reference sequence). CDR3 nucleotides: TGTGCCAGTAGCGTAAGGGACACATCAACCGGGGAGCTGTTTTTT. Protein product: CASSVRDTSTGELFF.

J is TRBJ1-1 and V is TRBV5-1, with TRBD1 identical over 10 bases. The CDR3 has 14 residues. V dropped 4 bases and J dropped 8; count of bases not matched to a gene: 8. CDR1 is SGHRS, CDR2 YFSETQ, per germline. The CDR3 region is CASSRGQGTNEAFF. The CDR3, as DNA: TGCGCCAGCAGCCGGGGACAGGGGACTAACGAAGCTTTCTTT.

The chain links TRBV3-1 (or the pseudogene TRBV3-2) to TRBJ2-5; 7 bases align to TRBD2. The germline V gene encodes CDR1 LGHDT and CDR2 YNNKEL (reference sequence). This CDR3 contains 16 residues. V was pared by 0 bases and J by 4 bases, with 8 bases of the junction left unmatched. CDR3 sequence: CASSQDGTGGGETQYF. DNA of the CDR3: TGTGCCAGCAGCCAAGATGGGACGGGCGGGGGAGAGACCCAGTACTTC.

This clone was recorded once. The CDR3: CASSTGLDYEQYF. CDR3 DNA sequence: TGCGCCAGCAGCACGGGACTAGACTACGAGCAGTACTTC. The rearrangement joins TRBV5-1 to TRBJ2-7, with 8 bases that match TRBD2. V lost 4 bases to trimming and J lost 3 bases; unmatched junction nucleotides: 3. The germline gives CDR1 SGHRS, CDR2 YFSETQ. This CDR3 region has 13 residues. Supplemented by reference TRBV5-1 and TRBJ2-7, the full variable domain reads KAGVTQTPRYLIKTRGQQVTLSCSPISGHRSVSWYQQTPGQGLQFLFEYFSETQRNKGNFPGRFSGRQFSNSRSEMNVSTLELGDSALYLCASSTGLDYEQYFGPGTRLTVT.

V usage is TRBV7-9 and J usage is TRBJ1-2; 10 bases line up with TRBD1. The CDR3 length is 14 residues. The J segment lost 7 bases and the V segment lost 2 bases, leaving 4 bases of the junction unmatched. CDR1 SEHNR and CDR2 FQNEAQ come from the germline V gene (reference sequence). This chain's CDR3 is CASSLRGTGAGYTF. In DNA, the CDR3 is TGTGCCAGCAGCTTAAGGGGGACAGGGGCTGGCTACACCTTC.

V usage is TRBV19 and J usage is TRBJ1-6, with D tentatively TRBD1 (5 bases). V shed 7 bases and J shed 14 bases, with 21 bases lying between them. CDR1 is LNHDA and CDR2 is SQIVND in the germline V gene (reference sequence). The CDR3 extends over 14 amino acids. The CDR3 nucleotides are TGTGCCAGTACCAGTATAGGGAGGGGATCGGCCCTCCACTTT. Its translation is CASTSIGRGSALHF.

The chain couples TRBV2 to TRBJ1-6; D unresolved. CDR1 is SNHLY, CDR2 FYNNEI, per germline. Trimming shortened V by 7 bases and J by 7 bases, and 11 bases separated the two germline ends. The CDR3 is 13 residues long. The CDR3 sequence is CASIDGRNSPLHF. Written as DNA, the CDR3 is TGTGCCAGCATAGATGGTAGAAATTCACCCCTCCACTTT.

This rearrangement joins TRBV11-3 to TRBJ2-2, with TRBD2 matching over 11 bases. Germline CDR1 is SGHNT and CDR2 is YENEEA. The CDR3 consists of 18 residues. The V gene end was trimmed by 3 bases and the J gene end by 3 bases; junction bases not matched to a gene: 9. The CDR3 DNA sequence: TGTGCCAGCAGCTTCTCGGGACTAGCGGCGCGTTACACCGGGGAGCTGTTTTTT. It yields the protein CASSFSGLAARYTGELFF.

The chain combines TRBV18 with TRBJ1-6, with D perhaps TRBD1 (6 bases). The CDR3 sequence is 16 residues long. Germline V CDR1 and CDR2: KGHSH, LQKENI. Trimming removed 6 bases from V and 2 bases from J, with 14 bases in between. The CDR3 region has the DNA TGTGCCAGCTCCCCTCAGGGGACCACCTATAATTCACCCCTCCACTTT. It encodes CASSPQGTTYNSPLHF. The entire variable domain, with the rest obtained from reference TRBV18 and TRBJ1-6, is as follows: NAGVMQNPRHLVRRRGQEARLRCSPMKGHSHVYWYRQLPEEGLKFMVYLQKENIIDESGMPKERFSAEFPKEGPSILRIQQVVRGDSAAYFCASSPQGTTYNSPLHFGNGTRLTVT.

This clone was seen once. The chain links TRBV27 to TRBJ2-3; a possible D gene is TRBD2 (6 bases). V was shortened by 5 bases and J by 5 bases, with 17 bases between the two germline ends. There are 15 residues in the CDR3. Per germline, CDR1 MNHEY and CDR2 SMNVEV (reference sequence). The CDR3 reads CASSPGTFAVDTQYF. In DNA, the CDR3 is TGTGCCAGCAGTCCCGGGACTTTCGCCGTAGATACGCAGTATTTT.

CDR3 sequence: CASSLVLQGGELFF. The CDR3, as DNA: TGTGCCAGCAGCTTAGTACTTCAGGGTGGGGAGCTGTTTTTT. V and J are TRBV7-6 and TRBJ2-2, with a weak D call TRBD1 (5 bases). The CDR3 sequence is 14 residues long. Germline V gene lookup returns CDR1 SGHVS and CDR2 FNYEAQ. V dropped 1 base and J dropped 8 bases, with 11 bases sitting between them.

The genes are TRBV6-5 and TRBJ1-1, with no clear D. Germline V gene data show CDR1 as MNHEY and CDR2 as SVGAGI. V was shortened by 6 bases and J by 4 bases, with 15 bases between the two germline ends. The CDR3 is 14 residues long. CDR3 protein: CASRGRVLGTEAFF. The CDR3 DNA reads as TGTGCCAGCAGAGGGAGAGTTCTTGGCACTGAAGCTTTCTTT.

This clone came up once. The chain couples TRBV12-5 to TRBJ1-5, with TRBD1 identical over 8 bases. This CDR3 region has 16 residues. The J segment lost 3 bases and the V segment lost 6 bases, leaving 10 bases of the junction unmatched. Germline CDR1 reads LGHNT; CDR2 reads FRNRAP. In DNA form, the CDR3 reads TGTGCTAGTGGCCCCCCCGACAGGGGTACCAATCAGCCCCAGCATTTT. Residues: CASGPPDRGTNQPQHF.

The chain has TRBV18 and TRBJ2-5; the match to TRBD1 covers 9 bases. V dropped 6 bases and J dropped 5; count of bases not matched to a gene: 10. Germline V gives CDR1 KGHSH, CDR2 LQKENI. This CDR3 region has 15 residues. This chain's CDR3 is CASSANRGRGETQYF. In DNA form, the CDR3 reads TGTGCCAGCTCCGCAAACAGGGGGCGAGGCGAGACCCAGTACTTC.

DNA for the CDR3: TGTGCCAGCACCCAGACAGGGAATGGGGGCTACACCTTC. Translated, it gives CASTQTGNGGYTF. The chain is built from TRBV7-8 and TRBJ1-2; the match to TRBD1 covers 7 bases. CDR3 length equals 13 residues. Losses at the gene ends were 7 bases for V and 8 bases for J; bases not matched to a gene: 10. Germline-derived CDR1 and CDR2 are SGHVS and FQNEAQ.

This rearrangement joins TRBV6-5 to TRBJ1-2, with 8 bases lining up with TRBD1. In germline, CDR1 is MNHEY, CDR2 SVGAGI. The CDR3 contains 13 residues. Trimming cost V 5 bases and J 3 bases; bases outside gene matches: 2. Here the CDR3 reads CASSPDRDYGYTF. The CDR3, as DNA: TGTGCCAGCAGTCCGGACAGGGACTATGGCTACACCTTC.

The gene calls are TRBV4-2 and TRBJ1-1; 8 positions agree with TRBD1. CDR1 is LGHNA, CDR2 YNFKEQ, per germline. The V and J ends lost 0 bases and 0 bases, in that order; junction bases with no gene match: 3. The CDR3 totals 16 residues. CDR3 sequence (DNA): TGTGCCAGCAGCCAAGACAGGGGGCAGATGAACACTGAAGCTTTCTTT. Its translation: CASSQDRGQMNTEAFF.

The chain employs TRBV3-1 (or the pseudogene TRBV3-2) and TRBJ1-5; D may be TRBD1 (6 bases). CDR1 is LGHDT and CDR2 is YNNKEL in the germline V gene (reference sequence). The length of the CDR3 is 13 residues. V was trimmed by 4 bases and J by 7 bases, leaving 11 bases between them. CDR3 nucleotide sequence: TGTGCCAGCAGCCTACAGGGTAACCAGCCCCAGCATTTT. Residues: CASSLQGNQPQHF.

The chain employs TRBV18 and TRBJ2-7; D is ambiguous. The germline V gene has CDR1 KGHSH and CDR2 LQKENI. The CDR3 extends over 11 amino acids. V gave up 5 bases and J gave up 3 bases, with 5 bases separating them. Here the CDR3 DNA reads TGTGCCAGCTCATCTTACTACGAGCAGTACTTC. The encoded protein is CASSSYYEQYF.

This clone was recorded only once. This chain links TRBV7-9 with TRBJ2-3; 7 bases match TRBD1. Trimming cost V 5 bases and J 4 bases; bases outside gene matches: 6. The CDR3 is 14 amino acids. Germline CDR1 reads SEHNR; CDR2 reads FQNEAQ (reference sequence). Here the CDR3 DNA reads TGTGCCAGCAGCCCCCAAGGGGGCGCAGATACGCAGTATTTT. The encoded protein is CASSPQGGADTQYF.

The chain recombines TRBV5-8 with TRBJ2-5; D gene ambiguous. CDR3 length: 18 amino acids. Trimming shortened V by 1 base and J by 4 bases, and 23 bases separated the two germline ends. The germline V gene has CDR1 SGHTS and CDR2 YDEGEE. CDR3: CASSLFGAADVYGETQYF. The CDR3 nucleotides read TGTGCCAGCAGCTTGTTCGGTGCGGCAGACGTCTATGGAGAGACCCAGTACTTC.

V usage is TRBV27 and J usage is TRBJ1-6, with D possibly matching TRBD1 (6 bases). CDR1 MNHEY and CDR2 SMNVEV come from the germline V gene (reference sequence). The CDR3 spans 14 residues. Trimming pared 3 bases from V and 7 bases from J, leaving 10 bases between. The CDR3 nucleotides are TGTGCCAGCAGTTTCGCGCAGGGGAATTCACCCCTCCACTTT. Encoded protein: CASSFAQGNSPLHF.